These 26 T cell receptor beta chains share one sample of origin, sequenced in a study of identical twins. Via MiXCR, TCRdb re-called the 5' RACE reads, giving one row per CDR3 protein. The sample gives fewer than 650,000 distinct CDR3 sequences, about 7.1% of which show up once; around 1.6% is in the top ten. These data are also associated with another study on yellow fever vaccine responses in identical twins.

Sequenced input: PBMCs. The receptors originated from a woman under 30 in good health.

This clonotype appeared many times. The V and J genes are TRBV25-1 and TRBJ2-3, with 9 bases lining up with TRBD2. V was clipped by 5 bases and J by 4 bases; unmatched bases: 16. This CDR3 contains 18 residues. Germline V gene sequence: CDR1 MGHDK, CDR2 SYGVNS. CDR3 nucleotides: TGTGCCAGCAGTACCCATCAGCTGGGCGGGGGGGCCGCAGATACGCAGTATTTT. Translated, it gives CASSTHQLGGGAADTQYF.

This clonotype appeared a few times. The chain uses TRBV27 and TRBJ2-6, with 10 bases aligning to TRBD1. Germline assignment: CDR1 MNHEY and CDR2 SMNVEV (reference sequence). The CDR3 is 21 residues long. The trim removed 2 bases at V and 4 bases at J, leaving 17 bases unmatched. As DNA, the CDR3 is TGTGCCAGCAGTTTACTGTCATGGGGGGACAGGGGTCGTACCGGGGCCAACGTCCTGACTTTC. This codes for CASSLLSWGDRGRTGANVLTF. The variable domain in full, completed from reference TRBV27 and TRBJ2-6, reads EAQVTQNPRYLITVTGKKLTVTCSQNMNHEYMSWYRQDPGLGLRQIYYSMNVEVTDKGDVPEGYKVSRKEKRNFPLILESPSPNQTSLYFCASSLLSWGDRGRTGANVLTFGAGSRLTVL.

This clonotype was seen at least ten times. The chain is built from TRBV29-1 and TRBJ1-1; D remains ambiguous. The germline V and J ends were trimmed by 4 bases and 4 bases, with 13 bases remaining between them. The CDR3 contains 13 residues. The germline V gene has CDR1 SQVTM and CDR2 ANQGSEA. The CDR3 DNA reads TGCAGCGTTGGAGAGGGTAGTGTCACTGAAGCTTTCTTT. This sequence encodes CSVGEGSVTEAFF.

This clonotype was seen only a few times. The chain has TRBV20-1 and TRBJ2-3, with 7 bases that match TRBD2. There are 15 residues in the CDR3. Germline assignment: CDR1 DFQATT and CDR2 SNEGSKA (reference sequence). V was clipped by 4 bases and J by 0 bases; unmatched bases: 7. The CDR3 region is CSANVLAASTDTQYF. CDR3 coding DNA: TGCAGTGCTAATGTGCTAGCGGCTAGCACAGATACGCAGTATTTT.

A few counts support this clonotype. V is TRBV20-1 and J is TRBJ2-3; D might be TRBD2 (5 bases). Per germline, CDR1 DFQATT and CDR2 SNEGSKA (reference sequence). Deletions cut 5 bases from V and 6 bases from J, with 21 bases between. This CDR3 is 15 amino acids long. CDR3 region: CSAYPLGHAVDTQYF. DNA of the CDR3: TGCAGTGCTTATCCACTAGGTCATGCCGTGGATACGCAGTATTTT.

This clonotype was seen at least ten times. The rearrangement joins TRBV12-3 or TRBV12-4 to TRBJ1-4; 8 bases align to TRBD1. The CDR3 is made up of 14 amino acids. V was clipped by 5 bases and J by 6 bases; unmatched bases: 5. In DNA form, the CDR3 reads TGTGCCAGCAGTCTGGGACAGGCTTATGAAAAACTGTTTTTT. This encodes CASSLGQAYEKLFF.

There are a few counts of this clonotype. The V call is TRBV2, the J call TRBJ1-2; TRBD1 might be the D (5 bases). The length of the CDR3 is 15 residues. Germline CDR1 reads SNHLY; CDR2 reads FYNNEI. The V end was cut by 1 base, the J end by 7 bases, with 16 bases between. The CDR3 DNA follows: TGTGCCAGCAGTGAAGGGGTTTGGGGGGTGGCTGGCTACACCTTC. This encodes CASSEGVWGVAGYTF.

The chain has TRBV5-5 and TRBJ2-2, with D tentatively TRBD2 (6 bases). The CDR3 has 14 residues. The ends were cut back, 4 bases at V and 9 bases at J, with 16 bases in the middle. In germline, CDR1 is SGHKS, CDR2 YYEKEE (reference sequence). DNA for the CDR3: TGTGCCAGCAGCGTGGGACTGCTCTGCTGGGAGCTGTTTTTT. Residues: CASSVGLLCWELFF.

This clonotype was observed many times. The chain links TRBV4-1 to TRBJ1-3; TRBD1 might be the D (5 bases). CDR1 and CDR2 (germline): MGHRA, YSYEKL. The CDR3 covers 15 residues. V was trimmed by 2 bases and J by 1 base, leaving 9 bases between them. CDR3 in DNA: TGCGCCAGCAGCCAACCGAGGACATCTGGAAACACCATATATTTT. Translation gives CASSQPRTSGNTIYF.

This clonotype was found many times. This rearrangement joins TRBV4-2 to TRBJ2-1; the match to TRBD2 covers 8 bases. CDR1 is LGHNA, CDR2 YNFKEQ, per germline. This CDR3 region has 16 residues. The V segment lost 0 bases and the J segment 1 base; nucleotides outside the gene matches: 2. The DNA of the CDR3 is TGTGCCAGCAGCCAAGACGAGCGGGGGTCCTACAATGAGCAGTTCTTC. Translated, it gives CASSQDERGSYNEQFF.

This clonotype was seen ten or more times. The rearrangement joins TRBV7-9 to TRBJ2-4; no reliable D call. V shed 3 bases and J shed 6 bases, with 12 bases lying between them. Per germline, CDR1 SEHNR and CDR2 FQNEAQ (reference sequence). The CDR3 is made up of 14 amino acids. Here the CDR3 reads CASSFYGSRNIQYF. In DNA, the CDR3 is TGTGCCAGCAGCTTTTACGGCAGTAGAAACATTCAGTACTTC.

This clonotype was recorded at least ten times. V gene TRBV29-1 combines with J gene TRBJ2-7, with 8 bases matching TRBD2. Trimming cost V 6 bases and J 2 bases; bases outside gene matches: 0. CDR3 length: 11 amino acids. The germline CDR1 and CDR2 sequences are SQVTM and ANQGSEA. The CDR3 bases are TGCAGCGTGACTAGCGCCTACGAGCAGTACTTC. Translated, it gives CSVTSAYEQYF.

This chain links TRBV12-3 or TRBV12-4 with TRBJ2-7, with TRBD1 identical over 10 bases. The CDR3 is 15 residues long. V lost 5 bases and J lost 5; bases outside the gene matches: 9. CDR3 in amino acids: CASSRGQGTIDEQYF. DNA of the CDR3: TGTGCCAGCAGTCGGGGACAGGGGACGATCGACGAGCAGTACTTC.

The sample holds many counts of this clonotype. This rearrangement joins TRBV27 to TRBJ2-3, with 11 bases lining up with TRBD2. The CDR3 covers 19 residues. Germline CDR1 and CDR2: MNHEY and SMNVEV (reference sequence). J was trimmed by 2 bases and V by 8 bases; bases with no gene match: 18. This CDR3 reads CASALGLADHWKPTDTQYF. The CDR3 DNA follows: TGTGCCAGCGCCCTGGGACTAGCGGACCACTGGAAACCCACAGATACGCAGTATTTT.

CDR3 sequence: CASSLGAGDVEAFF. CDR3 coding DNA: TGTGCCAGCAGCTTAGGAGCCGGGGATGTTGAAGCTTTCTTT. The rearrangement links TRBV7-9 to TRBJ1-1; no definite D call. Germline assignment: CDR1 SEHNR and CDR2 FQNEAQ (reference sequence). This CDR3 has 14 amino acids. Trimming pared 1 base from V and 7 bases from J, leaving 13 bases between.

The sample holds a few counts of this clonotype. This chain uses TRBV12-3 or TRBV12-4 with TRBJ2-3; 7 bases map to TRBD2. This CDR3 contains 14 residues. V gave up 6 bases and J gave up 5 bases; unmatched junction bases: 8. The CDR3 protein is CASRPGREGDTQYF. The DNA of the CDR3 is TGTGCCAGCAGACCCGGAAGGGAGGGAGATACGCAGTATTTT.

This clonotype was detected ten times or more. The V and J genes are TRBV11-3 and TRBJ2-1; 10 nucleotides match TRBD2. The CDR3 totals 16 residues. V gave up 5 bases and J gave up 1 base; unmatched junction bases: 5. Germline CDR1 reads SGHNT; CDR2 reads YENEEA. The CDR3 DNA follows: TGTGCCAGCAGCCCGCTAGCGGGAGCATCCTACAATGAGCAGTTCTTC. Amino acids: CASSPLAGASYNEQFF.

The table lists this clonotype with a few counts. The chain combines TRBV14 with TRBJ2-1; D possibly corresponds to TRBD2 (6 bases). In germline, CDR1 is SGHDN, CDR2 FVKESK. The CDR3 has 18 residues. Trimming pared 1 base from V and 6 bases from J, leaving 22 bases between. Written as DNA, the CDR3 is TGTGCCAGCAGCCAAGTTCCCCGTGTACTCAAGACTAGCAATGAGCAGTTCTTC. As protein: CASSQVPRVLKTSNEQFF. The full variable domain, in which reference TRBV14 and TRBJ2-1 provide the parts outside the CDR3, is EAGVTQFPSHSVIEKGQTVTLRCDPISGHDNLYWYRRVMGKEIKFLLHFVKESKQDESGMPNNRFLAERTGGTYSTLKVQPAELEDSGVYFCASSQVPRVLKTSNEQFFGPGTRLTVL.

In this sample, this clonotype turned up many times. In DNA, the CDR3 is TGCGCCAGCAGCTCGGGCTCCCTTAGCACAGATACGCAGTATTTT. This codes for CASSSGSLSTDTQYF. This chain links TRBV5-1 with TRBJ2-3; D is undetermined. Germline values: CDR1 SGHRS, CDR2 YFSETQ. Trimming removed 3 bases at V and 0 bases at J, with 11 bases between. There are 15 residues in the CDR3.

This clonotype has a handful of counts. J is TRBJ2-3 and V is TRBV2, with 8 bases aligning to TRBD2. In germline, CDR1 is SNHLY, CDR2 FYNNEI. V lost 2 bases to trimming and J lost 6 bases; unmatched junction nucleotides: 7. This CDR3 comprises 15 residues. CDR3 coding DNA: TGTGCCAGCAGTGAAATTTGGGCTAGCGGGGATACGCAGTATTTT. Translation gives CASSEIWASGDTQYF.

This clonotype was counted between two and nine times. The V and J genes are TRBV13 and TRBJ1-3; D uncertain. This CDR3 spans 14 amino acids. Per germline, CDR1 PRHDT and CDR2 FYEKMQ (reference sequence). V was trimmed by 5 bases and J by 3 bases, leaving 11 bases between them. The CDR3 sequence: CASSRPEYGNTIYF. CDR3 sequence (DNA): TGTGCCAGCAGCCGTCCCGAGTATGGAAACACCATATATTTT.

This clonotype was observed a handful of times. This chain uses TRBV28 with TRBJ1-1; 10 bases agree with TRBD1. The CDR3 is made up of 17 amino acids. Trimming removed 2 bases from V and 0 bases from J; junction bases left unmatched: 6. From germline, CDR1 is MDHEN and CDR2 SYDVKM. The DNA for the CDR3 is TGTGCCAGCAGTTTAACGAAAGGGACAGGGGTGAACACTGAAGCTTTCTTT. Its protein product is CASSLTKGTGVNTEAFF.

This clonotype has a count of ten or more. This chain joins TRBV4-1 and TRBJ2-4, with unresolved D. This CDR3 is built from 21 residues. Per germline, CDR1 MGHRA and CDR2 YSYEKL. V lost 0 bases and J 0 bases, leaving 24 bases between the germline ends. The CDR3 reads CASSQELFWQSVLLAKNIQYF. The CDR3 DNA reads as TGCGCCAGCAGCCAAGAATTATTCTGGCAAAGTGTCCTCCTAGCCAAAAACATTCAGTACTTC.

This clonotype was recorded many times. The chain recombines TRBV10-3 with TRBJ2-7; the D gene is possibly TRBD2 (5 bases). The CDR3 totals 14 residues. CDR1 and CDR2 from the germline V gene are ENHRY and SYGVKD. V lost 7 bases and J lost 0, with 13 bases in between. Here the CDR3 reads CAITPGRDSYEQYF. CDR3 DNA: TGTGCCATCACCCCCGGACGGGACTCCTACGAGCAGTACTTC.

The rearrangement joins TRBV29-1 to TRBJ2-7; 11 positions agree with TRBD1. Germline V CDR1 and CDR2: SQVTM, ANQGSEA. CDR3 size: 14 residues. After removal of 4 bases from V and 2 bases from J, the junction contained 4 bases not matched to a gene. The CDR3 here is CSVAGQGGPYEQYF. The CDR3 DNA reads TGCAGCGTTGCGGGACAGGGGGGTCCCTACGAGCAGTACTTC.

The chain has TRBV29-1 and TRBJ2-3; tentatively, D is TRBD2 (5 bases). Germline V CDR1 and CDR2: SQVTM, ANQGSEA. The CDR3 contains 13 residues. The ends were cut back, 6 bases at V and 11 bases at J, with 21 bases in the middle. The CDR3 DNA reads as TGCAGCGTCGTGGATCCCGGGGAATTGGAGCAGTATTTT. Its translation is CSVVDPGELEQYF.